Presented here are 20 T cell receptor beta chains from one specimen sequenced in a study of Ad26.COV2.S vaccination and SARS-CoV-2 variants. The method was immunoSEQ multiplex PCR; TCRdb's version includes in-frame clones alone and lacks a portion of them. The table records about 680,000 clones, 80% to 90% of them present only once. The treatment denotes: 15 to 20 received Ad26.COV2.S at low or high dose, single or two shots; about 5 received placebo; per-sample allocation not given. Sampling took place 63 days after the first vaccine or placebo injection. The starting material was peripheral blood, obtained in a trial of Ad26.COV2.S vaccine versus placebo. Receptor source: a person aged 18-60 years who received the Ad26.COV2.S COVID-19 vaccine or a placebo.

The gene calls are TRBV4-2 and TRBJ2-7; 9 positions match TRBD1. J lost 5 bases, V lost 5 bases, and 7 bases had no gene match. Germline V gene lookup returns CDR1 LGHNA and CDR2 YNFKEQ. This CDR3 contains 14 residues. The CDR3 loop is CASSFQDRGHEQYF. Here the CDR3 DNA reads TGTGCCAGCAGCTTTCAGGACAGGGGCCACGAGCAGTACTTC.

This clone came up a few times. V gene TRBV7-8 combines with J gene TRBJ1-1; 10 nucleotides align to TRBD1. CDR1 SGHVS and CDR2 FQNEAQ come from the germline V gene. V shed 1 base, J shed 1 base, and the junction held 0 bases outside the gene matches. The CDR3 loop spans 15 amino acids. The CDR3 protein is CASSLGTGGNTEAFF. CDR3 coding DNA: TGTGCCAGCAGCTTAGGGACAGGGGGGAACACTGAAGCTTTCTTT.

V is TRBV27 and J is TRBJ2-7; D may match TRBD1 or TRBD2 (5 bases each). The CDR3 has 13 amino acids. Per the germline V gene, CDR1 is MNHEY and CDR2 is SMNVEV (reference sequence). Trimming cost V 3 bases and J 4 bases, with 10 bases left between them. CDR3 bases: TGTGCCAGCAGTTTCGGGGCCTTTTACGAGCAGTACTTC. Translating gives CASSFGAFYEQYF.

This chain connects TRBV27 to TRBJ2-7; the D gene is possibly TRBD1 (6 bases). CDR3 length equals 15 residues. Trimming pared 5 bases from V and 0 bases from J, leaving 14 bases between. Germline V gene data show CDR1 as MNHEY and CDR2 as SMNVEV (reference sequence). The CDR3 DNA is TGTGCCAGCAGTATTCACAGGGTGAGCTCCTACGAGCAGTACTTC. Amino acids: CASSIHRVSSYEQYF.

The chain uses TRBV6-5 and TRBJ1-1, with D possibly being TRBD1 (5 bases). V lost 7 bases, J lost 1 base, and 16 bases lay in between. Germline loops: CDR1 MNHEY, CDR2 SVGAGI. This CDR3 has 15 amino acids. The CDR3 spells CASTGGGSGNTEAFF. The CDR3 DNA reads TGTGCCAGCACCGGGGGGGGTTCGGGGAACACTGAAGCTTTCTTT.

The genes are TRBV6-2 or TRBV6-3 and TRBJ1-2; D uncertain. V gave up 2 bases and J gave up 2 bases, with 9 bases separating them. This CDR3 contains 14 residues. CDR1 is MNHEY and CDR2 is SVGEGT in the germline V gene. This chain's CDR3 is CASSYTAGNYGYTF. The CDR3 bases are TGTGCCAGCAGTTACACCGCAGGAAACTATGGCTACACCTTC.

The rearrangement joins TRBV6-1 to TRBJ1-5; D is unresolved. CDR1 is MNHNS, CDR2 SASEGT, per germline. V dropped 2 bases and J dropped 6 bases, with 5 bases sitting between them. The CDR3 consists of 12 residues. In DNA, the CDR3 is TGTGCCAGCAGTGAACTTAGTCAGCCCCAGCATTTT. It encodes CASSELSQPQHF.

The chain recombines TRBV7-2 with TRBJ2-3; possibly TRBD2 for D (6 bases). V was pared by 0 bases and J by 0 bases, with 10 bases between. The CDR3 totals 16 residues. Per the germline V gene, CDR1 is SGHTA and CDR2 is FQGNSA. As DNA, the CDR3 is TGTGCCAGCAGCTTAGCCCCGGGACTGAGCACAGATACGCAGTATTTT. Translated: CASSLAPGLSTDTQYF.

Comment on this clone: The same CDR3 is also encoded by other DNA sequences in this sample. The chain recombines TRBV12-3 or TRBV12-4 with TRBJ2-7; D is possibly TRBD1 (6 bases). The CDR3 extends over 13 amino acids. V was shortened by 1 base and J by 5 bases, with 9 bases between the two germline ends. The DNA of the CDR3 is TGTGCCAGCAGTTTAGGGCAGGGGAACGAGCAGTACTTC. Its protein product is CASSLGQGNEQYF.

This chain links TRBV25-1 with TRBJ1-3, with no clear D. Germline lookup yields CDR1 MGHDK and CDR2 SYGVNS. Trimming cost V 2 bases and J 0 bases, with 8 bases left between them. The CDR3 is 15 residues long. DNA for the CDR3: TGTGCCAGCAGTGAAGGTGCGAGCTCTGGAAACACCATATATTTT. It translates to CASSEGASSGNTIYF. The full variable domain, with the rest looked up from reference TRBV25-1 and TRBJ1-3, is EADIYQTPRYLVIGTGKKITLECSQTMGHDKMYWYQQDPGMELHLIHYSYGVNSTEKGDLSSESTVSRIRTEHFPLTLESARPSHTSQYLCASSEGASSGNTIYFGEGSWLTVV.

V gene TRBV5-1 combines with J gene TRBJ2-1, with 9 bases lining up with TRBD2. The CDR3 is made up of 16 amino acids. J lost 3 bases, V lost 3 bases, and 7 bases had no gene match. The germline CDR1 and CDR2 sequences are SGHRS and YFSETQ. The CDR3: CASSSQTSGGYNEQFF. CDR3 nucleotides: TGCGCCAGCAGCTCCCAGACTAGCGGAGGCTACAATGAGCAGTTCTTC.

The V gene is TRBV9, the J gene TRBJ1-1, with 8 positions matching TRBD1. Germline V gene sequence: CDR1 SGDLS, CDR2 YYNGEE. V was clipped by 0 bases and J by 0 bases; unmatched bases: 13. This CDR3 is 19 amino acids long. CDR3 nucleotide sequence: TGTGCCAGCAGCGTAGCTACGGGGGGGACAGGCCCTCTGAACACTGAAGCTTTCTTT. It translates to CASSVATGGTGPLNTEAFF.

With regard to this clone: A junction boundary mismatches the germline segment, possibly from a read error. J is TRBJ1-4 and V is TRBV19, with D possibly TRBD1 on 6 matching bases. Germline CDR1 reads LNHDA; CDR2 reads SQIVND (reference sequence). This CDR3 has 14 amino acids. The chain's CDR3 is CASRIGGAHEKLFF. CDR3 DNA sequence: TGTGCCAGTAGGATAGGGGGGGCGCACGAAAAACTGTTTTTT.

J is TRBJ1-1 and V is TRBV6-5; tentatively, D is TRBD1 (5 bases). V was pared by 0 bases and J by 5 bases, with 13 bases between. Germline V lookup: CDR1 MNHEY, CDR2 SVGAGI. The CDR3 has 15 amino acids. CDR3 nucleotide sequence: TGTGCCAGCAGTTACTCTGGGACGGGGGGGACTGAAGCTTTCTTT. Amino acids: CASSYSGTGGTEAFF.

The chain combines TRBV6-5 with TRBJ2-1; 8 bases agree with TRBD2. V shed 7 bases, J shed 10 bases, and the junction held 9 bases outside the gene matches. Germline CDR1 is MNHEY and CDR2 is SVGAGI. This CDR3 is built from 13 residues. The CDR3 DNA is TGTGCCAGCATGCAAGCGGGAGTGGAGGAGCAGTTCTTC. Translated, it gives CASMQAGVEEQFF.

As DNA, the CDR3 is TGTGCCAGCAGTACAGGGGCTGGGGCCAACGTCCTGACTTTC. Protein: CASSTGAGANVLTF. The V gene is TRBV28, the J gene TRBJ2-6; 7 nucleotides align to TRBD1. The junction had 0 bases not matched to a gene; V was cut back by 5 bases and J by 2 bases. The CDR3 is made up of 14 amino acids. Per germline, CDR1 MDHEN and CDR2 SYDVKM.

As DNA, the CDR3 is TGTGCCAGCAGCCCCGGGACAGGGGGCAGGACACCCCTCCACTTT. It encodes CASSPGTGGRTPLHF. This chain uses TRBV6-5 with TRBJ1-6; TRBD1 matches at 12 bases. Germline assignment: CDR1 MNHEY and CDR2 SVGAGI. This CDR3 is built from 15 residues. V shed 6 bases, J shed 11 bases, and the junction held 8 bases outside the gene matches.

The chain links TRBV6-5 to TRBJ1-1; D remains unclear. V gave up 7 bases and J gave up 2 bases, with 8 bases separating them. Germline CDR1 is MNHEY and CDR2 is SVGAGI. The CDR3 length is 12 residues. CDR3 bases: TGTGCCAGCAACGGACCAAACACTGAAGCTTTCTTT. Its translation: CASNGPNTEAFF.

This chain uses TRBV30 with TRBJ2-1; tentatively, D is TRBD1 (6 bases). The germline V and J ends were trimmed by 0 bases and 6 bases, with 15 bases remaining between them. This CDR3 region has 15 residues. The germline CDR1 and CDR2 sequences are GTSNPN and SVGIG (reference sequence). In nucleotides, the CDR3 is TGTGCCTGGAGTGTAAGGTTGAAAGGGGGCAATGAGCAGTTCTTC. Protein product: CAWSVRLKGGNEQFF.

The chain couples TRBV27 to TRBJ1-2; tentatively, D is TRBD1 (6 bases). The CDR3 is 14 residues long. Trimming removed 1 base at V and 8 bases at J, with 14 bases between. Per germline, CDR1 MNHEY and CDR2 SMNVEV (reference sequence). This CDR3 is CASSLFDRSGGYTF. The CDR3 bases are TGTGCCAGCAGTTTATTTGACAGGTCGGGAGGCTACACCTTC.